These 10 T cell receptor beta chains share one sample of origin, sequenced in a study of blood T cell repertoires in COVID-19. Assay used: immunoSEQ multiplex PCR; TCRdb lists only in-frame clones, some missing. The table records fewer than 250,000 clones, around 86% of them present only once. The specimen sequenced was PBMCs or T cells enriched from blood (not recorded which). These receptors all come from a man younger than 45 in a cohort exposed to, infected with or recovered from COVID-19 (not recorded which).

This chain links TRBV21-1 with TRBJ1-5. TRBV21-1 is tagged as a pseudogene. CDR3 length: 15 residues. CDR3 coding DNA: TGTGCCAGCATCCGGGGGGTTGAGGGCAATCAGCCCCAGCATTTT. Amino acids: CASIRGVEGNQPQHF.

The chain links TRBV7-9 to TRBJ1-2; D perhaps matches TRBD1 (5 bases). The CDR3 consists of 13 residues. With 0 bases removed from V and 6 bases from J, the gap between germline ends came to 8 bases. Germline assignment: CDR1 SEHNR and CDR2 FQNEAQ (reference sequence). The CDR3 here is CASSLADSNGYTF. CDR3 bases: TGTGCCAGCAGCTTAGCCGACAGTAATGGCTACACCTTC. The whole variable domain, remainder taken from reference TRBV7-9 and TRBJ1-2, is DTGVSQNPRHKITKRGQNVTFRCDPISEHNRLYWYRQTLGQGPEFLTYFQNEAQLEKSRLLSDRFSAERPKGSFSTLEIQRTEQGDSAMYLCASSLADSNGYTFGSGTRLTVV.

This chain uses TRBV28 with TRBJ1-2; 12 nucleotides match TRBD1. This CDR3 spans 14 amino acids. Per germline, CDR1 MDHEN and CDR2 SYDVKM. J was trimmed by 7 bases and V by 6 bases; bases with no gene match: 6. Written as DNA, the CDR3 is TGTGCCAGCAGGGGAGGGACAGGGGGCTTTGGCTACACCTTC. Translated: CASRGGTGGFGYTF.

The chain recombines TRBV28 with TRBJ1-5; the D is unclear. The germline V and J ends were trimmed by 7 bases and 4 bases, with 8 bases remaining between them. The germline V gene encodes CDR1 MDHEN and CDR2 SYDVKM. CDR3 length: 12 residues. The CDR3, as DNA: TGTGCCAGCACGCGTCCGAATCAGCCCCAGCATTTT. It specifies CASTRPNQPQHF.

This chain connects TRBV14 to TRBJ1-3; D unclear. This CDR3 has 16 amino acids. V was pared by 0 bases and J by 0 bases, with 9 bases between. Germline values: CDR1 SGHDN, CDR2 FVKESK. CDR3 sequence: CASSQDLADSGNTIYF. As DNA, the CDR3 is TGTGCCAGCAGCCAAGATCTAGCGGACTCTGGAAACACCATATATTTT.

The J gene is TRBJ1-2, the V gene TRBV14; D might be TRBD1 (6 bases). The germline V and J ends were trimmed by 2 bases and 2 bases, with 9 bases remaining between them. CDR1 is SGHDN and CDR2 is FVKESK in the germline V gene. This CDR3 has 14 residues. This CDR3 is CASSQNTGNYGYTF. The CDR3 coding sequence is TGTGCCAGCAGCCAAAACACAGGGAACTATGGCTACACCTTC.

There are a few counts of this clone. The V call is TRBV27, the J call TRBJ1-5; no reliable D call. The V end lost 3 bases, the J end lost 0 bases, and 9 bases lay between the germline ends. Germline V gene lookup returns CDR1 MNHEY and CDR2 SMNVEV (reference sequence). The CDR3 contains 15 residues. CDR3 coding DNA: TGTGCCAGCAGTTTTGGAGCGTATAGCAATCAGCCCCAGCATTTT. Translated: CASSFGAYSNQPQHF.

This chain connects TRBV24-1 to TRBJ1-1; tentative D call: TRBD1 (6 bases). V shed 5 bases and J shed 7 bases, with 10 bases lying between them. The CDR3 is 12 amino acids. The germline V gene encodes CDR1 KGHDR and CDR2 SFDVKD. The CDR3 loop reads CATSGRGNEAFF. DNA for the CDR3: TGTGCCACCAGTGGCAGGGGAAATGAAGCTTTCTTT.

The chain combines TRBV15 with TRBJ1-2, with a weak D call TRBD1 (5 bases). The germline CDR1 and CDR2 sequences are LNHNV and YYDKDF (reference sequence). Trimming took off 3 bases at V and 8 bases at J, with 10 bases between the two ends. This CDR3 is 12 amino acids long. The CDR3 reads CATSRAGLGYTF. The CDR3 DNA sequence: TGTGCCACCAGCAGGGCAGGGTTGGGCTACACCTTC. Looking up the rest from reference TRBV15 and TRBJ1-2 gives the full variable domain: DAMVIQNPRYQVTQFGKPVTLSCSQTLNHNVMYWYQQKSSQAPKLLFHYYDKDFNNEADTPDNFQSRRPNTSFCFLDIRSPGLGDTAMYLCATSRAGLGYTFGSGTRLTVV.

CDR3: CASSNRQGRRNYGYTF. The CDR3 coding sequence is TGTGCCAGCAGCAATAGACAGGGCCGAAGGAACTATGGCTACACCTTC. The rearrangement joins TRBV21-1 to TRBJ1-2; TRBD1, the D gene given by the table, was not confirmed from the DNA. TRBV21-1 is tagged as a pseudogene. This CDR3 spans 16 amino acids.